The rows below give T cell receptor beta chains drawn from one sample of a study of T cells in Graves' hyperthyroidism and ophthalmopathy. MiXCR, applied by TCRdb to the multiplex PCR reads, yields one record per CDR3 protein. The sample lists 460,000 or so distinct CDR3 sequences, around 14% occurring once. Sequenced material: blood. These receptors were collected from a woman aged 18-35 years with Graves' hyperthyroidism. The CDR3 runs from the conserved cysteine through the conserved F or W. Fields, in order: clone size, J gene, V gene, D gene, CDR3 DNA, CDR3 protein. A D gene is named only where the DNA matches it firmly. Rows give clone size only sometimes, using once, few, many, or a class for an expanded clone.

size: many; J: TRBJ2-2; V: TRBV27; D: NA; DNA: TGTGCCAGCAGTTTATCGATGGATAGCGTCGACACCGGGGAGCTGTTTTTT; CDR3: CASSLSMDSVDTGELFF
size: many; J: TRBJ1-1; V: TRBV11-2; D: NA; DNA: TGTGCCAGCAGCGCAAACAGGCGGGAAGAAGCTTTCTTT; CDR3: CASSANRREEAFF
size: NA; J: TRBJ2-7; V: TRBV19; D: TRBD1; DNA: TGTGCCAGTAGTATCCCTGATACAGGGGGCGAGCAGTACTTC; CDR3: CASSIPDTGGEQYF
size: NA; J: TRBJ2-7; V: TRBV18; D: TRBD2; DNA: TGTGCCAGCTCACCTTTTGAGCGGGACGGGTACGAGCAGTACTTC; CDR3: CASSPFERDGYEQYF
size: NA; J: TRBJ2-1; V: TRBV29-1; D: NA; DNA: TGCAGCGTTGAGGGAAGAGACTCCTACAATGAGCAGTTCTTC; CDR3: CSVEGRDSYNEQFF
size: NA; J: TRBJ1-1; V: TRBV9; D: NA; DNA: TGTGCCAGCAGCGTAGCAGGACACCAAGTGAACACTGAAGCTTTCTTT; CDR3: CASSVAGHQVNTEAFF
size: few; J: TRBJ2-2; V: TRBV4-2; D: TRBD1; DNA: TGTGCCAGCAGCCTTGGGACAGGGGGTAGGACCGGGGAGCTGTTTTTT; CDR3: CASSLGTGGRTGELFF
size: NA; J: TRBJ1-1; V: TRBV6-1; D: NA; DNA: TGTGCCAGCAGTTTATACAGCGGCGGCACTGAAGCTTTCTTT; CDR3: CASSLYSGGTEAFF
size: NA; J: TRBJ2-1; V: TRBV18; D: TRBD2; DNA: TGTGCCAGCTCACCAAGAGCTAGCGGGGCGGGGAATGAGCAGTTCTTC; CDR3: CASSPRASGAGNEQFF
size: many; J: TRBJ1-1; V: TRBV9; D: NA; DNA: TGTGCCAGCAGCGTAGGGCGCGGGGATGACACTGAAGCTTTCTTT; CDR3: CASSVGRGDDTEAFF
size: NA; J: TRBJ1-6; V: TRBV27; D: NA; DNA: TGTGCCAGCGGAGAACTGTCCTCCTATAATTCACCCCTCCACTTT; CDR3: CASGELSSYNSPLHF
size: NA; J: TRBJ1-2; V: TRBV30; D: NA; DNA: TGTGCCCAAACCCCGTGGGGCCATCTCTATGGCTACACCTTC; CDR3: CAQTPWGHLYGYTF
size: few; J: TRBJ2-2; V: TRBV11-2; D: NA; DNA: TGTGCCAGCAGGCCCGAATGGAACACCGGGGAGCTGTTTTTT; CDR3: CASRPEWNTGELFF
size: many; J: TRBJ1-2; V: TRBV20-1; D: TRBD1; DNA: TGCAGTGCAAGTGGGGGCCTCGGACAGGGAAGGATCGGCTACACCTTC; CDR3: CSASGGLGQGRIGYTF
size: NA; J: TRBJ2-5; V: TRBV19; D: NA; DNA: TGTGCCAGTAGTATAAGGGACGGAGAGACCCAGTACTTC; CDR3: CASSIRDGETQYF
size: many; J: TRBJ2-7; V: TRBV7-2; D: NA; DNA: TGTGCCAGCAGCCCCTCGTACCGAGGCTACGAGCAGTACTTC; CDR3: CASSPSYRGYEQYF
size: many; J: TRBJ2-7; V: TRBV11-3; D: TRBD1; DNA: TGTGCCAGCAGCTCGAAAAATACCGGGACAGGGCGCGGCGAGCAGTACTTC; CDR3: CASSSKNTGTGRGEQYF
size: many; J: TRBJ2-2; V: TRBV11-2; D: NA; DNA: TGTGCCAGCAGCTTAGTCAGGGGTGGCGGGGAGCTGTTTTTT; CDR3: CASSLVRGGGELFF
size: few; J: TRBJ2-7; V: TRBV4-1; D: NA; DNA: TGCGCCAGCAGCGCGCGGGACCCTACCGGGCAGTACTTC; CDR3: CASSARDPTGQYF
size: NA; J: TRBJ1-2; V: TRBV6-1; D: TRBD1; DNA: TGTGCCAGCAGTGAATCTGTGTGGGACAGGGGAGATGGCTACACCTTC; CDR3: CASSESVWDRGDGYTF
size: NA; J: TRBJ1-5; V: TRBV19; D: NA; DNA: TGTGCCAGTAGTAATGAGGGGATCGGGAGCAATCAGCCCCAGCATTTT; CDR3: CASSNEGIGSNQPQHF
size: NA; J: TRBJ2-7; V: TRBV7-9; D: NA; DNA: TGTGCCAGCAGCTTACGAGGGAGCACAGGGTACGAGCAGTACTTC; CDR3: CASSLRGSTGYEQYF
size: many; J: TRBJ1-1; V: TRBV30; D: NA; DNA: TGTGCCTGGAGTGTGCCAGGGGTGAACACTGAAGCTTTCTTT; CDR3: CAWSVPGVNTEAFF
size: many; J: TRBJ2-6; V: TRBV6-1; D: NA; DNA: TGTGCCAGCAGTGAATTCGCTGGGGCCAACGTCCTGACTTTC; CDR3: CASSEFAGANVLTF
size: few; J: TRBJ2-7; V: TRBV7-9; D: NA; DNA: TGTGCCAGCAGCTTAGATTATCGCGGGATCCCATCCTCCGAGCAGTACTTC; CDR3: CASSLDYRGIPSSEQYF
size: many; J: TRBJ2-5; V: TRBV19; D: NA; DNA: TGTGCCAGTAGTATCAGGGCAGGCGGCTTGGAGACCCAGTACTTC; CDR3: CASSIRAGGLETQYF
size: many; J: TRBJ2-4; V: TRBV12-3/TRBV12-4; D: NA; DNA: TGTGCCAGCAGATTACCCGGAGGAAACATTCAGTACTTC; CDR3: CASRLPGGNIQYF
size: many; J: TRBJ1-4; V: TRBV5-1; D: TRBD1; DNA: TGCGCCAGCAGCCAAACAGGGGCCACAACTAATGAAAAACTGTTTTTT; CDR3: CASSQTGATTNEKLFF
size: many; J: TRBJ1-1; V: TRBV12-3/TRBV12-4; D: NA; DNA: TGTGCCGGTATCAGGAACACTGAAGCTTTCTTT; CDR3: CAGIRNTEAFF